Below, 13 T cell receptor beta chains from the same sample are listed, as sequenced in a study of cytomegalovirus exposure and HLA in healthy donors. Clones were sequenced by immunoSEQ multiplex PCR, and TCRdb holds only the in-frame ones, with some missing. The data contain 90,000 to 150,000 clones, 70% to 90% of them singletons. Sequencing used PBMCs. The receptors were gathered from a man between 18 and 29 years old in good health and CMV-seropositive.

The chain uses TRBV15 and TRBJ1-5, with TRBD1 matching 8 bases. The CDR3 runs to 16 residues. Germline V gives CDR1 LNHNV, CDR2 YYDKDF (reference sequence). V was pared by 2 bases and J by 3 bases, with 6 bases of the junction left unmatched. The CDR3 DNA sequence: TGTGCCACCAGCAGAAACACAGGGGGAGACAATCAGCCCCAGCATTTT. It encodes CATSRNTGGDNQPQHF.

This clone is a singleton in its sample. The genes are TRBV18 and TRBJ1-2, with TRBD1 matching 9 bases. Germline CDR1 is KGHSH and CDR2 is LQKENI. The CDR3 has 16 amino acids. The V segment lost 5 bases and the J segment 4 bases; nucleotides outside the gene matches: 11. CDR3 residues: CASSDSPGTGIYGYTF. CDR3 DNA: TGTGCCAGCTCAGATAGTCCCGGGACAGGGATCTATGGCTACACCTTC.

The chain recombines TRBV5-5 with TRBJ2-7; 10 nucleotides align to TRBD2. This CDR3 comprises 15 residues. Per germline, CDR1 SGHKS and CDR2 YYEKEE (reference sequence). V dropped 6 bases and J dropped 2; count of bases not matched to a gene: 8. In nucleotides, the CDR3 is TGTGCCAGCATGCCACGGACTAGCGGTACCTACGAGCAGTACTTC. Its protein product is CASMPRTSGTYEQYF.

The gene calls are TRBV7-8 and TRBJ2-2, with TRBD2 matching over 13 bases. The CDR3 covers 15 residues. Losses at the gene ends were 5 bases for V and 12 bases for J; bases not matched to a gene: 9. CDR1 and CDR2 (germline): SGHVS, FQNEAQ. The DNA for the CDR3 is TGTGCCAGCAGCCCCCGGACTAGCGGGGGCTCCAAGCTGTTTTTT. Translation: CASSPRTSGGSKLFF.

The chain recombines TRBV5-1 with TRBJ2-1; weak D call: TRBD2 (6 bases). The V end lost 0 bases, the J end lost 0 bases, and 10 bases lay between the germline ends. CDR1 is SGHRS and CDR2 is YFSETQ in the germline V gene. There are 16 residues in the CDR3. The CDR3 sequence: CASSLGGGNSYNEQFF. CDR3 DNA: TGCGCCAGCAGCTTGGGGGGAGGTAACTCCTACAATGAGCAGTTCTTC.

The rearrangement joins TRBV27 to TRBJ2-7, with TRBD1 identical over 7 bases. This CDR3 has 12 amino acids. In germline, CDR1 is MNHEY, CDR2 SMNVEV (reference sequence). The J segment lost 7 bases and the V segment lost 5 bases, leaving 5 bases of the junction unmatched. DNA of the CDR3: TGTGCCAGCAGTACCACAGGGGTTGAGCAGTACTTC. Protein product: CASSTTGVEQYF.

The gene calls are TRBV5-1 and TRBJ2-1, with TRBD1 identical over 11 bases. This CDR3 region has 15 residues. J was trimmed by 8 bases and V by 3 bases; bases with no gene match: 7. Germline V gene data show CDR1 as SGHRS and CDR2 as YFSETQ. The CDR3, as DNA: TGCGCCAGCAGCTACCGGGACAGGGGGATCGATGAGCAGTTCTTC. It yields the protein CASSYRDRGIDEQFF.

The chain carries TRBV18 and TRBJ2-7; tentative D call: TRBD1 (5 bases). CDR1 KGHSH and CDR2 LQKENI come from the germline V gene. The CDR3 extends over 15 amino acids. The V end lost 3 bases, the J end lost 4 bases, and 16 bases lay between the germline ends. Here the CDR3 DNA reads TGTGCCAGCTCACCTCGGAGACAGTCGAGTTACGAGCAGTACTTC. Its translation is CASSPRRQSSYEQYF.

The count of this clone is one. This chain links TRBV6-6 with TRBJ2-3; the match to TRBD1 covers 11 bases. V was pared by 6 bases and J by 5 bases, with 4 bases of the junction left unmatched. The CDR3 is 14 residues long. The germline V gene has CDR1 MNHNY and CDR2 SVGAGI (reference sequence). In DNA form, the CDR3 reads TGTGCCAGCAGCCGGACAGGGGGCATAGATACGCAGTATTTT. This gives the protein CASSRTGGIDTQYF.

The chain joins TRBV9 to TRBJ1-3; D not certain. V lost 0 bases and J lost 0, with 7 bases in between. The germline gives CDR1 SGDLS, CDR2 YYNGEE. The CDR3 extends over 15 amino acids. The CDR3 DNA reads TGTGCCAGCAGCGTAGGTTATTACTCTGGAAACACCATATATTTT. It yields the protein CASSVGYYSGNTIYF.

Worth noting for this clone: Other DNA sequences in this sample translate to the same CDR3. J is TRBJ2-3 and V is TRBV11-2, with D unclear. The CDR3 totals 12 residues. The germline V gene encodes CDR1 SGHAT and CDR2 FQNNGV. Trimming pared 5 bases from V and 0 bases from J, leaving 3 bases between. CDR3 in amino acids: CASSPSTDTQYF. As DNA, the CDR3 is TGTGCCAGCAGCCCAAGCACAGATACGCAGTATTTT.

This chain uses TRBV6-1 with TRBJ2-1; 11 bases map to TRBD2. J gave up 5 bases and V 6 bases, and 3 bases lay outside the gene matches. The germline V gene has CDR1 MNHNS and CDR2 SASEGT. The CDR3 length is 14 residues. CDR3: CASSTSGGDNEQFF. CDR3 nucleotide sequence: TGTGCCAGCAGCACTAGCGGGGGCGACAATGAGCAGTTCTTC.

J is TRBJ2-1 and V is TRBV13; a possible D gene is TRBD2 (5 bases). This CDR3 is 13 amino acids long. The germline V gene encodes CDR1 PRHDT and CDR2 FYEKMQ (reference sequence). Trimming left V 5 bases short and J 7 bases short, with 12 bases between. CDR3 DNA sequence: TGTGCCAGCAGCCCCGGAGGAAAAAATGAGCAGTTCTTC. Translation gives CASSPGGKNEQFF.